These 14 T cell receptor beta chains were all obtained from the same sample, sequenced in a study of blood T cell repertoires in COVID-19. Generated by immunoSEQ multiplex PCR, the TCRdb table keeps only in-frame clones and is missing some. The sample shows about 270,000 clones, about 90% of them seen only once. The specimen was PBMCs or T cells enriched from blood (not recorded which). The receptors were gathered from a woman in her twenties or thirties with acute COVID-19.

As DNA, the CDR3 is TGTGCCAGCAGTTTACTTCCGGGAGAGTGGAGGACAGATACGCAGTATTTT. Protein product: CASSLLPGEWRTDTQYF. This sequence joins TRBV27 and TRBJ2-3, with D perhaps matching TRBD2 (6 bases). The CDR3 runs to 17 residues. Trimming removed 2 bases at V and 3 bases at J, with 18 bases between. The germline V gene encodes CDR1 MNHEY and CDR2 SMNVEV (reference sequence).

The chain is built from TRBV11-1 and TRBJ2-3; D is perhaps TRBD2 (6 bases). Germline V lookup: CDR1 SGHAT, CDR2 FQDESV (reference sequence). The CDR3 loop spans 14 amino acids. Trimming took off 8 bases at V and 2 bases at J, with 14 bases between the two ends. The CDR3, as DNA: TGTGCCAGCGTAGCGGAAAAGACCACAGATACGCAGTATTTT. As protein: CASVAEKTTDTQYF.

The chain employs TRBV13 and TRBJ2-7; D gene ambiguous. The V and J ends lost 2 bases and 1 base respectively, with 12 bases between them. This CDR3 is built from 15 residues. Germline-derived CDR1 and CDR2 are PRHDT and FYEKMQ (reference sequence). CDR3 DNA: TGTGCCAGCAGCTTACGTGGGCGCGAATCCTACGAGCAGTACTTC. Amino acids: CASSLRGRESYEQYF.

The chain combines TRBV27 with TRBJ1-5; 7 bases are shared with TRBD1. Trimming at V came to 5 bases and at J to 0 bases, leaving 4 bases not matched to a gene. This CDR3 has 15 amino acids. CDR1 is MNHEY, CDR2 SMNVEV, per germline (reference sequence). CDR3 sequence: CASSKGTASNQPQHF. The DNA for the CDR3 is TGTGCCAGCAGTAAAGGGACAGCTAGCAATCAGCCCCAGCATTTT.

The J gene is TRBJ2-2, the V gene TRBV5-6; 7 nucleotides agree with TRBD2. This CDR3 has 15 amino acids. After removal of 4 bases from V and 4 bases from J, the junction contained 7 bases not matched to a gene. Germline assignment: CDR1 SGHDT and CDR2 YYEEEE. CDR3 sequence reads: CASSPTGGSTGELFF. CDR3 DNA: TGTGCCAGCAGCCCTACGGGCGGGAGCACCGGGGAGCTGTTTTTT.

This clone occurred once. V gene TRBV27 combines with J gene TRBJ1-5, with D perhaps matching TRBD1 (6 bases). V lost 2 bases and J 2 bases, leaving 10 bases between the germline ends. This CDR3 has 15 amino acids. In germline, CDR1 is MNHEY, CDR2 SMNVEV (reference sequence). Written as DNA, the CDR3 is TGTGCCAGCAGTTTAGGGGGGGGCGGCAATCAGCCCCAGCATTTT. Protein: CASSLGGGGNQPQHF.

The rearrangement uses TRBV11-2 and TRBJ2-2; D gene ambiguous. Germline V CDR1 and CDR2: SGHAT, FQNNGV. There are 14 residues in the CDR3. Trimming removed 1 base at V and 3 bases at J, with 6 bases between. The CDR3 region is CASSLVFDTGELFF. The CDR3 DNA follows: TGTGCCAGCAGCTTAGTATTTGACACCGGGGAGCTGTTTTTT.

J is TRBJ2-7 and V is TRBV19, with 8 bases matching TRBD2. The CDR3 totals 15 residues. With 5 bases clipped from V and 2 bases from J, the junction kept 8 bases outside the gene matches. Germline V gives CDR1 LNHDA, CDR2 SQIVND (reference sequence). CDR3 in amino acids: CASSLTSGGTYEQYF. CDR3 bases: TGTGCCAGTAGTCTAACTAGCGGAGGTACCTACGAGCAGTACTTC.

The rearrangement uses TRBV28 and TRBJ1-6, with D unresolved. The germline gives CDR1 MDHEN, CDR2 SYDVKM. The CDR3 covers 12 residues. V lost 2 bases and J lost 9, with 5 bases in between. CDR3 region: CASSLRGSPLHF. The DNA for the CDR3 is TGTGCCAGCAGTTTACGAGGTTCACCCCTCCACTTT.

The V and J genes are TRBV28 and TRBJ2-7; 10 bases map to TRBD1. Trimming at V came to 3 bases and at J to 6 bases, leaving 5 bases not matched to a gene. The CDR3 extends over 14 amino acids. The germline CDR1 and CDR2 sequences are MDHEN and SYDVKM. The CDR3 is CASSFSGTGAEQYF. The DNA for the CDR3 is TGTGCCAGCAGTTTCTCCGGGACAGGGGCCGAGCAGTACTTC.

The chain carries TRBV28 and TRBJ1-2, with 7 bases aligning to TRBD1. CDR1 and CDR2 (germline): MDHEN, SYDVKM. The CDR3 sequence is 13 residues long. The V gene end was trimmed by 4 bases and the J gene end by 6 bases; junction bases not matched to a gene: 5. The CDR3 sequence: CASSSTGIDGYTF. The CDR3 bases are TGTGCCAGCAGTTCGACAGGGATTGATGGCTACACCTTC.

The chain recombines TRBV9 with TRBJ1-2, with D possibly matching TRBD1 (5 bases). The germline V gene encodes CDR1 SGDLS and CDR2 YYNGEE. This CDR3 region has 12 residues. The V end lost 3 bases, the J end lost 8 bases, and 11 bases lay between the germline ends. As DNA, the CDR3 is TGTGCCAGCAGCGGAACGACAGAAGGCTACACCTTC. Translation gives CASSGTTEGYTF.

The chain joins TRBV6-1 to TRBJ1-3, with 7 nucleotides matching TRBD1. Germline values: CDR1 MNHNS, CDR2 SASEGT. V gave up 4 bases and J gave up 0 bases; unmatched junction bases: 6. There are 16 residues in the CDR3. The CDR3 coding sequence is TGTGCCAGCAGTGGGGGACAGCAGTTCTCTGGAAACACCATATATTTT. Its translation is CASSGGQQFSGNTIYF.

This chain joins TRBV3-1 (or the pseudogene TRBV3-2) and TRBJ2-6; D perhaps matches TRBD1 (6 bases). V was pared by 0 bases and J by 0 bases, with 24 bases between. Germline assignment: CDR1 LGHDT and CDR2 YNNKEL (reference sequence). The CDR3 runs to 22 residues. The chain's CDR3 is CASSQDSLIGGGPASGANVLTF. The CDR3 DNA is TGTGCCAGCAGCCAAGATAGTCTAATAGGTGGGGGCCCGGCCTCTGGGGCCAACGTCCTGACTTTC.